The clone carrying this TCR beta chain was detected a few times. What it binds is not known. This entry belongs to a study of neoadjuvant anti-PD-1 for oral cavity cancer. Overall study context: Patients mostly received three to four biweekly nivolumab doses at 3 mg/kg before surgery.

Points from the study as a whole: Treg/Th17 ratio rose with pretreatment blood and fell with post-treatment tumor TCRbeta clonality.

Indicated time point: after neoadjuvant nivolumab, at surgical resection. Stage II-IVA oral cavity squamous cell carcinoma was new and untreated by systemic or radiation therapy. Produced via immunoSEQ multiplex PCR; TCRdb's table is partial and in-frame only. Of tens of thousands of clones in the sample, approximately 26% were seen once. This sequence originates from a person aged 40-85 years with oral cavity squamous cell carcinoma. Sample: tumor tissue, taken after nivolumab (anti-PD-1) treatment.

Here the CDR3 reads CASSERSTGRNQPQHF. The DNA of the CDR3 is TGTGCCAGCAGTGAGAGATCGACAGGGCGCAATCAGCCCCAGCATTTT. V is TRBV27 and J is TRBJ1-5; 7 nucleotides match TRBD1. Germline assignment: CDR1 MNHEY and CDR2 SMNVEV (reference sequence). This CDR3 spans 16 amino acids. V lost 5 bases and J lost 2; bases outside the gene matches: 9.